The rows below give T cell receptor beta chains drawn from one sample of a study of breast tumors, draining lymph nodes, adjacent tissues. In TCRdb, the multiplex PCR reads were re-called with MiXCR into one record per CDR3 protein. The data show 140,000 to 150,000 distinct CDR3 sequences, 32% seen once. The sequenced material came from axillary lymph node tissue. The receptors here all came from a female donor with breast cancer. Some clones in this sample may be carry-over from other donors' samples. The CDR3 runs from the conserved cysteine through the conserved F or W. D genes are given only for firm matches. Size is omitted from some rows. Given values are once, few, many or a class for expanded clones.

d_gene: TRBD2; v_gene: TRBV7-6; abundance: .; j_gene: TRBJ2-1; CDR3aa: CASSLGTSLYNEQFF; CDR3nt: TGTGCCAGCAGCTTAGGGACTAGCCTCTACAATGAGCAGTTCTTC
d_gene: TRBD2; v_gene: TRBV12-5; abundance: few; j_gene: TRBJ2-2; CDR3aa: CASGHAGHTSGNTGELFF; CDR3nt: TGTGCTAGTGGCCACGCGGGGCATACTAGCGGAAACACCGGGGAGCTGTTTTTT
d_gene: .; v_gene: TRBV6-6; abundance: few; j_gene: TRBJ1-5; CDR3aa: CASSHPGPHSNQPQHF; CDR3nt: TGTGCCAGCAGTCACCCCGGGCCTCATAGCAATCAGCCCCAGCATTTT
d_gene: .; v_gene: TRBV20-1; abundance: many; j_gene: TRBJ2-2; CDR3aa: CSAIRHQNTGELFF; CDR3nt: TGCAGTGCGATACGTCACCAAAACACCGGGGAGCTGTTTTTT
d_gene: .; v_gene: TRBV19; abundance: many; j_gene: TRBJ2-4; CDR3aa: CASSRRGVATGEAKNIQYF; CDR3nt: TGTGCCAGTAGTCGACGGGGCGTTGCCACTGGGGAGGCCAAAAACATTCAGTACTTC
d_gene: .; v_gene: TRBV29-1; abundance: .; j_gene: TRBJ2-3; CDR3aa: CGAGHGRDTQYF; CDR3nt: TGCGGCGCAGGACACGGCCGAGATACGCAGTATTTT
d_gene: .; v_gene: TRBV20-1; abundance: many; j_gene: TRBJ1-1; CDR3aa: CSARWGQNTEAFF; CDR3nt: TGCAGTGCTAGATGGGGCCAGAACACTGAAGCTTTCTTT
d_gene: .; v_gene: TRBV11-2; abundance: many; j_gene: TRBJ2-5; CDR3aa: CASSSLGRARQETQYF; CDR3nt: TGTGCCAGCAGCAGCCTGGGGCGGGCTCGGCAAGAGACCCAGTACTTC
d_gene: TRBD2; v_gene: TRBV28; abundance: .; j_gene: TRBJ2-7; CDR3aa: CASSSPAGGYEQYF; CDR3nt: TGTGCCAGCAGTTCCCCCGCGGGGGGTTACGAGCAGTACTTC
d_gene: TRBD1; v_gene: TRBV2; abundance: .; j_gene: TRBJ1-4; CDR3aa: CASSTGGKLFF; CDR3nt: TGTGCCAGCAGTACAGGGGGAAAACTGTTTTTT